Listed below are T cell receptor beta chains from one sample, sequenced in a study of T cell repertoires in cytomegalovirus infection. TCRdb recomputed calls from the reads with MiXCR, one row per CDR3 protein. The sample lists 740,000 or so distinct CDR3 sequences; 35% were seen once. Sample: PBMCs. These receptors were obtained from a human donor in good health (CMV status not recorded). Some clones in this sample may be carry-over from other donors' samples. CDR3s include the opening cysteine and the closing phenylalanine or tryptophan. A D gene is named only where the DNA matches it firmly. A row's size may be missing; if present it is once, few, many or a size class.

V gene,J gene,clone size,D gene,CDR3 protein,CDR3 DNA
TRBV10-3,TRBJ1-2,many,TRBD1,CAISATGGGSGYTF,TGTGCCATCAGTGCGACAGGGGGCGGATCTGGCTACACCTTC
TRBV10-3,TRBJ2-5,many,TRBD2,CAISEGASGTQETQYF,TGTGCCATCAGTGAGGGGGCTAGCGGGACACAAGAGACCCAGTACTTC
TRBV10-3,TRBJ1-1,-,-,CAIRVQEFEAFF,TGTGCCATCAGGGTACAGGAGTTTGAAGCTTTCTTT
TRBV6-6,TRBJ1-6,-,-,CASRGQGSSYNSPLHF,TGTGCCAGCAGGGGGCAGGGGAGCTCCTATAATTCACCCCTCCACTTT
TRBV11-2,TRBJ2-5,-,-,CASSPQPGLILQETQYF,TGTGCCAGCAGCCCTCAGCCGGGTCTCATACTCCAAGAGACCCAGTACTTC
TRBV19,TRBJ2-2,-,TRBD2,CASSITLAGVGELFF,TGTGCCAGTAGTATAACGCTAGCGGGAGTCGGGGAGCTGTTTTTT
TRBV5-1,TRBJ1-2,-,TRBD1,CASSGQDWGYTF,TGCGCCAGCAGCGGACAGGACTGGGGCTACACCTTC
TRBV25-1,TRBJ1-2,-,-,CASSGDMPGSYGYTF,TGTGCCAGCAGTGGGGATATGCCGGGAAGCTATGGCTACACCTTC
TRBV29-1,TRBJ2-4,-,-,CSAVEGRNIQYF,TGCAGCGCCGTAGAGGGGAGAAACATTCAGTACTTC
TRBV7-2,TRBJ2-6,many,TRBD1,CASSLVGTGGTGANVLTF,TGTGCCAGCAGCTTAGTGGGGACAGGGGGCACTGGGGCCAACGTCCTGACTTTC
TRBV5-4,TRBJ2-1,-,TRBD2,CASSPIAGGRYNEQFF,TGTGCCAGCAGCCCCATAGCGGGAGGGAGGTACAATGAGCAGTTCTTC
TRBV28,TRBJ2-2,-,TRBD2,CASSPEVPERGVDTGELFF,TGTGCCAGCAGTCCTGAAGTACCAGAGCGGGGGGTGGACACCGGGGAGCTGTTTTTT
TRBV28,TRBJ2-2,few,TRBD2,CASSSFSSGSGELFF,TGTGCCAGCAGTTCCTTCTCTAGCGGGTCCGGGGAGCTGTTTTTT
TRBV6-1,TRBJ2-3,-,TRBD1,CASSTKDRHSTETQYF,TGTGCCAGCAGTACCAAGGACAGGCACAGCACAGAGACGCAGTATTTT
TRBV6-1,TRBJ2-1,few,-,CASSLSSLEQFF,TGTGCCAGCAGTCTCTCTAGTCTTGAGCAGTTCTTC
TRBV7-2,TRBJ2-3,-,-,CASSLRLGVGTQYF,TGTGCCAGCAGCTTACGCTTGGGAGTCGGTACGCAGTATTTT
TRBV11-2,TRBJ2-7,few,-,CASSFVGGVYEQYF,TGTGCCAGCAGCTTTGTCGGGGGTGTATACGAGCAGTACTTC
TRBV7-2,TRBJ2-1,-,-,CASSLGGFPYEQFF,TGTGCCAGCAGCTTAGGCGGGTTTCCGTATGAGCAGTTCTTC
TRBV19,TRBJ1-5,-,-,CASSTSPDRGNQPQHF,TGTGCCAGTAGTACTTCCCCGGACCGAGGCAATCAGCCCCAGCATTTT
TRBV12-3/TRBV12-4,TRBJ2-1,-,-,CASSPLAGTGYNEQFF,TGTGCCAGCAGCCCCCTCGCGGGAACCGGCTACAATGAGCAGTTCTTC
TRBV28,TRBJ2-7,once,TRBD2,CASSPPGGLVYEQYF,TGTGCCAGCAGTCCCCCGGGGGGACTAGTCTACGAGCAGTACTTC
TRBV29-1,TRBJ1-5,-,-,CSVDMAGLNQPQHF,TGCAGCGTTGATATGGCAGGCCTTAATCAGCCCCAGCATTTT
TRBV20-1,TRBJ2-7,-,TRBD2,CSARDLAGAYHVYEQYF,TGCAGTGCTAGAGATCTAGCGGGAGCTTACCATGTCTACGAGCAGTACTTC
TRBV10-3,TRBJ1-1,few,-,CAISDPNLLNTEAFF,TGTGCCATCAGTGACCCGAATCTCCTGAACACTGAAGCTTTCTTT
TRBV6-1,TRBJ1-5,few,-,CASSEALKVGLGSNQPQHF,TGTGCCAGCAGTGAAGCTTTAAAGGTGGGGCTAGGGAGCAATCAGCCCCAGCATTTT